The source of this T cell receptor (beta chain) is a study of T cells in Graves' hyperthyroidism and ophthalmopathy. With 4 bases clipped from V and 5 bases from J, the junction kept 4 bases outside the gene matches. CDR1 WSHSY and CDR2 SAAADI come from the germline V gene. This CDR3 is 13 amino acids long. Amplified regions were TCR beta CDR3 sequences from RNA transcripts. When the TCR CDR3 underwent first-round RT-PCR, the HTBI primer set was used. One entry per CDR3 protein results from TCRdb running MiXCR on the multiplex PCR reads. The data contain about 610,000 distinct CDR3 sequences, 46% of them seen just once; the ten biggest clones take up roughly 7.7%.

V gene TRBV10-2 combines with J gene TRBJ2-7; 8 nucleotides match TRBD2. The receptor's source is a young woman with Graves' hyperthyroidism. Source material: peripheral blood or thyroid tissue (not recorded which). The CDR3 loop is CASSAGGPNEQYF. The CDR3 DNA sequence: TGCGCCAGCAGTGCGGGAGGGCCGAACGAGCAGTACTTC.